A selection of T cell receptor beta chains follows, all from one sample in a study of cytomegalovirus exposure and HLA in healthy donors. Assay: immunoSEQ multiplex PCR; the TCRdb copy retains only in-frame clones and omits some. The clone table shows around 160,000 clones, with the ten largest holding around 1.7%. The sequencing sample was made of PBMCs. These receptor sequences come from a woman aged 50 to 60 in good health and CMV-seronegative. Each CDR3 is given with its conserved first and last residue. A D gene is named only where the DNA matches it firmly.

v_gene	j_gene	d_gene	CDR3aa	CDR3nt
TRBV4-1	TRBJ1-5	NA	CASSQRYPTDNNQPQHF	TGCGCCAGCAGCCAGAGATACCCGACAGACAACAATCAGCCCCAGCATTTT
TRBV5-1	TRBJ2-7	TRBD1	CASSSRGLVYEQYF	TGCGCCAGCAGCTCCAGGGGGCTAGTATACGAGCAGTACTTC
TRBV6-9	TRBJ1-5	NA	CASSYRSNQPQHF	TGTGCCAGCAGTTACAGGAGCAATCAGCCCCAGCATTTT
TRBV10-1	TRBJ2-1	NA	CASSEFRARMNNEQFF	TGCGCCAGCAGTGAGTTCAGGGCAAGGATGAACAATGAGCAGTTCTTC
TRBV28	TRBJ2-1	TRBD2	CASRRTRTSANNEQFF	TGTGCCAGCAGACGAACTCGGACTAGCGCTAACAATGAGCAGTTCTTC
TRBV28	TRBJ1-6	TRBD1	CASSSPGQGMSWNSPLHF	TGTGCCAGCAGTTCTCCGGGACAGGGTATGAGTTGGAATTCACCCCTCCACTTT
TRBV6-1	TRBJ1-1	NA	CASSEAWGGYTEAFF	TGTGCCAGCAGTGAAGCATGGGGGGGGTACACTGAAGCTTTCTTT
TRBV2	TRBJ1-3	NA	CASSPQRGFSGNTIYF	TGTGCCAGCAGCCCCCAAAGGGGGTTCTCTGGAAACACCATATATTTT
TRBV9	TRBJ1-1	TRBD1	CASSETGMNTEAFF	TGTGCCAGCAGTGAGACAGGGATGAACACTGAAGCTTTCTTT
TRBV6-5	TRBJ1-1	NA	CASSASFLSGTEAFF	TGTGCCAGCAGTGCTTCATTCCTCTCGGGCACTGAAGCTTTCTTT
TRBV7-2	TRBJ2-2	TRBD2	CASSSSGGVTYRTGELFF	TGTGCCAGCAGCTCTAGCGGGGGGGTAACCTACCGTACCGGGGAGCTGTTTTTT
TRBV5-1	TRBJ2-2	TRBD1	CASSVTGGKAGELFF	TGCGCCAGCAGCGTCACAGGGGGCAAGGCCGGGGAGCTGTTTTTT
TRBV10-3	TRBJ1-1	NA	CAISARSLNTEAFF	TGTGCCATCAGTGCAAGGAGTCTGAACACTGAAGCTTTCTTT
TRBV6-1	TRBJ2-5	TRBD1	CASSRDSQETQYF	TGTGCCAGCAGTAGGGACAGCCAAGAGACCCAGTACTTC
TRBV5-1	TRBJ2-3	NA	CASSLERGLTDTQYF	TGCGCCAGCAGCTTGGAAAGGGGCCTCACAGATACGCAGTATTTT
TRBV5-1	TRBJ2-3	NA	CASSLGLDPDTQYF	TGCGCCAGCAGCTTGGGACTAGATCCAGATACGCAGTATTTT
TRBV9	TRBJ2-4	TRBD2	CASSVLAGKAATIHAAKNIQYF	TGTGCCAGCAGCGTCCTAGCGGGAAAGGCTGCAACGATCCATGCGGCCAAAAACATTCAGTACTTC
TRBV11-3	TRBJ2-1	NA	CASSLVANANEQFF	TGTGCCAGCAGCTTAGTAGCAAATGCCAATGAGCAGTTCTTC
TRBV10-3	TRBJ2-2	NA	CAIEGGQQLGELFF	TGTGCCATAGAGGGGGGACAGCAACTTGGGGAGCTGTTTTTT
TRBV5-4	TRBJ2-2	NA	CASSRGFSGVTGELFF	TGTGCCAGCAGCCGGGGGTTTTCGGGAGTAACCGGGGAGCTGTTTTTT
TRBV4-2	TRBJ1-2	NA	CASSQSGGGAGGYTF	TGTGCCAGCAGCCAATCCGGGGGAGGGGCAGGTGGCTACACCTTC
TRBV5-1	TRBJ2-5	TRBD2	CASSSRLAGKETQYF	TGCGCCAGCAGCTCCCGACTAGCGGGAAAAGAGACCCAGTACTTC
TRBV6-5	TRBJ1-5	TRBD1	CASSRDRGRPQHF	TGTGCCAGCAGTCGGGACAGGGGGCGGCCCCAGCATTTT
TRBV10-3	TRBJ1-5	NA	CAISESTGHQPQHF	TGTGCCATCAGTGAGTCGACAGGCCATCAGCCCCAGCATTTT
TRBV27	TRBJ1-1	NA	CASSFAGANTEAFF	TGTGCCAGCAGTTTCGCGGGAGCGAACACTGAAGCTTTCTTT
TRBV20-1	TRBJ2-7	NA	CSAPQGYF	TGCAGTGCACCCCAGGGGTACTTC
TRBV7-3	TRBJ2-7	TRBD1	CASSPTRTGGVIHEQYF	TGTGCCAGCAGCCCTACGAGGACAGGGGGCGTGATCCACGAGCAGTACTTC
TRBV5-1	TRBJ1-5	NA	CASSLAQGGQPQHF	TGCGCCAGCAGCTTGGCGCAGGGCGGTCAGCCCCAGCATTTT
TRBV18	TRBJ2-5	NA	CASSPAGSEETQYF	TGTGCCAGCTCACCGGCCGGGTCTGAAGAGACCCAGTACTTC
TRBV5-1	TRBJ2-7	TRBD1	CASSFRQGEVDEQYF	TGCGCCAGCAGCTTTAGACAGGGGGAGGTGGACGAGCAGTACTTC
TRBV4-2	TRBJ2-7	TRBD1	CASSQADRGYDYEQYF	TGTGCCAGCAGCCAGGCTGACAGGGGATATGACTACGAGCAGTACTTC
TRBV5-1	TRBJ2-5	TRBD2	CASSAGGPGTQYF	TGCGCCAGCAGCGCGGGAGGGCCGGGGACCCAGTACTTC
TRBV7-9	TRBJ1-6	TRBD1	CASRVGTGDNSPLHF	TGTGCCAGCAGGGTCGGGACAGGGGATAATTCACCCCTCCACTTT
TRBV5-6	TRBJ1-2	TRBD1	CASSYRTGRVDGYTF	TGTGCCAGCAGCTACCGGACAGGGAGGGTGGATGGCTACACCTTC
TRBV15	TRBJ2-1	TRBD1	CATSRAGTGSGEQFF	TGTGCCACCAGCAGAGCAGGGACAGGGAGCGGTGAGCAGTTCTTC
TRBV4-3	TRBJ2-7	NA	CASSQVTTGAYEQYF	TGCGCCAGCAGCCAAGTGACGACAGGTGCTTACGAGCAGTACTTC
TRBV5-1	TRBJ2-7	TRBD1	CASNRQGDNEQYF	TGCGCCAGCAATAGACAGGGGGACAACGAGCAGTACTTC
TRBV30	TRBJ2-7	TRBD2	CAWSHLKTGTSGSLGEQYF	TGTGCCTGGAGTCACCTGAAGACCGGGACTAGCGGGAGTTTGGGCGAGCAGTACTTC
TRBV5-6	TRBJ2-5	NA	CASSWDNQETQYF	TGTGCCAGCAGTTGGGACAACCAAGAGACCCAGTACTTC
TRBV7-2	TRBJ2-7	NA	CASSPVHSYEQYF	TGTGCCAGCAGCCCCGTACACTCCTACGAGCAGTACTTC
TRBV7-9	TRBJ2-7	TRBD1	CASSGTGKSSYEQYF	TGTGCCAGCAGCGGGACAGGGAAGAGCTCCTACGAGCAGTACTTC
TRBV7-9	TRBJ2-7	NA	CASSTWEDTPYEQYF	TGTGCCAGCAGCACCTGGGAGGATACTCCCTACGAGCAGTACTTC
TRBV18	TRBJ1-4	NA	CASSRQEAGEKLFF	TGTGCCAGCTCAAGACAGGAAGCAGGTGAAAAACTGTTTTTT
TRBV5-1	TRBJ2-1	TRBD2	CASSLAGGRTDNEQFF	TGCGCCAGCAGCTTGGCGGGCGGGAGGACTGACAATGAGCAGTTCTTC
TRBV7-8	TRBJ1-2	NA	CASSTEGGSPRGYTF	TGTGCCAGCAGCACCGAGGGAGGGTCCCCCCGTGGCTACACCTTC
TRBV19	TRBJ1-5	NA	CASSIGRSSNQPQHF	TGTGCCAGTAGTATCGGCAGGTCGAGCAATCAGCCCCAGCATTTT
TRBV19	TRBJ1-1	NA	CASSISATVNTEAFF	TGTGCCAGTAGTATCAGCGCGACGGTAAACACTGAAGCTTTCTTT
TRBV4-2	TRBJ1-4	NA	CASSQDWGETNEKLFF	TGTGCCAGCAGCCAAGATTGGGGGGAGACTAATGAAAAACTGTTTTTT
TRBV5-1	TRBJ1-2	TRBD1	CASSAGQGAGNYGYTF	TGCGCCAGCAGCGCGGGACAGGGGGCGGGTAACTATGGCTACACCTTC
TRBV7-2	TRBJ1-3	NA	CASSPGRGSGNTIYF	TGTGCCAGCAGCCCCGGGAGGGGATCTGGAAACACCATATATTTT
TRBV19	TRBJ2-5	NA	CASSPGSETQYF	TGTGCCAGTAGCCCAGGGTCGGAGACCCAGTACTTC
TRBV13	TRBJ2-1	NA	CASSFPPAAGLHNEQFF	TGTGCCAGCAGCTTCCCCCCGGCGGCGGGGCTGCACAATGAGCAGTTCTTC
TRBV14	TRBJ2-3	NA	CASSQDLAATTDTQYF	TGTGCCAGCAGCCAAGATCTGGCGGCGACCACAGATACGCAGTATTTT
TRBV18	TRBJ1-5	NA	CASSRAGLGDQPQHF	TGTGCCAGCTCGCGTGCGGGGTTGGGGGATCAGCCCCAGCATTTT
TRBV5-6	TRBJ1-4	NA	CASRGSRDGKLFF	TGTGCCAGCAGGGGGTCTCGGGATGGAAAACTGTTTTTT